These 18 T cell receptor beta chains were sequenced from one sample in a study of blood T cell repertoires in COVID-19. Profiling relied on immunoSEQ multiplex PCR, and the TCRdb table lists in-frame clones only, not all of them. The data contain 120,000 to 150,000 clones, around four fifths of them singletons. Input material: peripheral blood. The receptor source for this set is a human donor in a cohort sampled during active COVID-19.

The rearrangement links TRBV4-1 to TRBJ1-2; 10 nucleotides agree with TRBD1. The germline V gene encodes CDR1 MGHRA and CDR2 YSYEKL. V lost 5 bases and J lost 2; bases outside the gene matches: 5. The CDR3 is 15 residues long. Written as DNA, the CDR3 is TGCGCCAGCAGCACCCGGACAGGGGGGAACTATGGCTACACCTTC. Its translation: CASSTRTGGNYGYTF.

The CDR3: CASSYQTGVEQFF. The DNA for the CDR3 is TGTGCCAGCAGTTACCAGACAGGGGTTGAGCAGTTCTTC. This chain joins TRBV6-5 and TRBJ2-1; TRBD1 matches 8 bases. The CDR3 extends over 13 amino acids. J was trimmed by 9 bases and V by 2 bases; bases with no gene match: 3. Germline CDR1 is MNHEY and CDR2 is SVGAGI.

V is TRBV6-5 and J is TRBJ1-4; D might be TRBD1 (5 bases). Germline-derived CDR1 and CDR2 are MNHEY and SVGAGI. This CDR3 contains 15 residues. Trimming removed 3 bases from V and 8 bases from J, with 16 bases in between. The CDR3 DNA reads TGTGCCAGCAGTTATGGTGTAGGGGTGGCCGAAAAACTGTTTTTT. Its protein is CASSYGVGVAEKLFF.

The CDR3 is CASNTGRGRTDTQYF. The DNA of the CDR3 is TGTGCCAGTAACACGGGCAGGGGGCGCACAGATACGCAGTATTTT. The V call is TRBV19, the J call TRBJ2-3; TRBD1 agrees at 8 bases. The V gene's germline CDR1 is LNHDA and CDR2 SQIVND (reference sequence). The CDR3 consists of 15 residues. Unmatched junction bases numbered 7, after V lost 7 bases and J lost 1 base.

The CDR3 protein is CASSYLAKGDEQFF. The CDR3 nucleotides read TGTGCCAGCAGTTACCTAGCTAAGGGCGATGAGCAGTTCTTC. The V and J genes are TRBV6-5 and TRBJ2-1; maybe TRBD2 (5 bases). This CDR3 has 14 amino acids. Trimming removed 2 bases from V and 8 bases from J, with 13 bases in between. The germline CDR1 and CDR2 sequences are MNHEY and SVGAGI.

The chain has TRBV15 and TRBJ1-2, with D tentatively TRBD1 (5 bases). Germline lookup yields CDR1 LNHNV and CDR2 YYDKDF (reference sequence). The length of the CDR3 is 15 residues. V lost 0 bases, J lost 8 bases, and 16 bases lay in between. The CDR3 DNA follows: TGTGCCACCAGCAGAGATAATCCCTCCTGGGGCGGCTACACCTTC. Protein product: CATSRDNPSWGGYTF.

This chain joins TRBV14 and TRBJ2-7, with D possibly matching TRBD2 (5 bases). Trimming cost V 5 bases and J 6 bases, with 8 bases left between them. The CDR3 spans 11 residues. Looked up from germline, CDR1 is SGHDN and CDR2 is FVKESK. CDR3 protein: CASSGGSEQYF. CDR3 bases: TGTGCCAGCAGCGGTGGGAGCGAGCAGTACTTC.

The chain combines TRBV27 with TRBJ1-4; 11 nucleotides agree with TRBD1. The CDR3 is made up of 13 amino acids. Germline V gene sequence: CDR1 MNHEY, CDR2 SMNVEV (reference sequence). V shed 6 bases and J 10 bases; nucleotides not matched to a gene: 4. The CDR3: CASSPGTGGKLFF. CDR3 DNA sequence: TGTGCCAGCAGCCCTGGGACAGGGGGAAAACTGTTTTTT.

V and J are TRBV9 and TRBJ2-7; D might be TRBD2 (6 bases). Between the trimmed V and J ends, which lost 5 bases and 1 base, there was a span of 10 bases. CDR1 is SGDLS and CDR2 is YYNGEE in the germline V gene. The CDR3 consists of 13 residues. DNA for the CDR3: TGTGCCAGCAGTATAGCGGAATCCTACGAGCAGTACTTC. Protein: CASSIAESYEQYF.

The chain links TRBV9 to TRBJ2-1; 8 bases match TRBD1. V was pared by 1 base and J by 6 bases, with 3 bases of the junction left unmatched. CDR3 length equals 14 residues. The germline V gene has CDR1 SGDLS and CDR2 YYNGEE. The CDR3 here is CASSVKGQVNEQFF. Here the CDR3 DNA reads TGTGCCAGCAGCGTAAAGGGACAGGTCAATGAGCAGTTCTTC.

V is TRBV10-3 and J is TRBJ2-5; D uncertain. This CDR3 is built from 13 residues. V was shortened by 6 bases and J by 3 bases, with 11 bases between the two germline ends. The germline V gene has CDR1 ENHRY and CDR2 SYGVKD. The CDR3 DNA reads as TGTGCCATCAGCACTACTGCAGAAGAGACCCAGTACTTC. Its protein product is CAISTTAEETQYF.

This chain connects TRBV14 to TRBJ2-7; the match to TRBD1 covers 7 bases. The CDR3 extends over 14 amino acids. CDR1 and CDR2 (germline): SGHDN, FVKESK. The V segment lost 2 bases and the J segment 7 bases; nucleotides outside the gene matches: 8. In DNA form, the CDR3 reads TGTGCCAGCAGCCAAACTAGGAGCAGGGGGGAGCAGTACTTC. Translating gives CASSQTRSRGEQYF.

The CDR3 nucleotides are TGTGCCAGCAGTGAAGGGGCAAATGAATGGTATGGCTACACCTTC. This gives the protein CASSEGANEWYGYTF. V and J are TRBV6-1 and TRBJ1-2; no clear D. Germline V gene data show CDR1 as MNHNS and CDR2 as SASEGT. V lost 1 base, J lost 5 bases, and 14 bases lay in between. The CDR3 is 15 amino acids.

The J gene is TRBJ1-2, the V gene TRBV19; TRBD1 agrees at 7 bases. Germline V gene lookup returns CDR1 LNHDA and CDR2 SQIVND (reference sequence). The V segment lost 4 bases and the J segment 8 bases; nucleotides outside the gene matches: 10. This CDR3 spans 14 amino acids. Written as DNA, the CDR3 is TGTGCCAGTAGTACCTACCGGGACAGAGGGGGCTACACCTTC. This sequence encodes CASSTYRDRGGYTF.

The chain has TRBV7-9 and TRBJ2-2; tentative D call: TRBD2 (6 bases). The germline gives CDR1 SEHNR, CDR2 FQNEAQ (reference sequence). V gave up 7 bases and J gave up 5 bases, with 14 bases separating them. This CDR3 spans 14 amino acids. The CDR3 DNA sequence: TGTGCCAGCAAGCGGGTAACGGAGACCGGGGAGCTGTTTTTT. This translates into CASKRVTETGELFF.

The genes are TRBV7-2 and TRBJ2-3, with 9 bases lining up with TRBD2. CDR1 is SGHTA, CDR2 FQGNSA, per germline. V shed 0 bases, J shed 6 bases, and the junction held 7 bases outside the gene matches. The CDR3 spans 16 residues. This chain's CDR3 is CASSLAGGLASDTQYF. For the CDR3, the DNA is TGTGCCAGCAGCTTAGCGGGGGGACTAGCCTCGGATACGCAGTATTTT.

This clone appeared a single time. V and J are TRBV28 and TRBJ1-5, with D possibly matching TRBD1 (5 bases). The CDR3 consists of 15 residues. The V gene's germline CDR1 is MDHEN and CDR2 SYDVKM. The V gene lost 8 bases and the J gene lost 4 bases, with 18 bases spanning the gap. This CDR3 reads CASSPGGVFNQPQHF. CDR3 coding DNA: TGTGCCAGCTCCCCGGGGGGAGTGTTTAATCAGCCCCAGCATTTT.

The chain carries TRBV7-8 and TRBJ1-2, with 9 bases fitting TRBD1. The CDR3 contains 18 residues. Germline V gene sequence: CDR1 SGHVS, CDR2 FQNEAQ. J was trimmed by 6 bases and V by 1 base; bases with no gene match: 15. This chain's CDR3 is CASSLELLSRTGAHGYTF. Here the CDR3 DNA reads TGTGCCAGCAGCTTAGAGTTGCTGTCCAGGACAGGGGCCCATGGCTACACCTTC.